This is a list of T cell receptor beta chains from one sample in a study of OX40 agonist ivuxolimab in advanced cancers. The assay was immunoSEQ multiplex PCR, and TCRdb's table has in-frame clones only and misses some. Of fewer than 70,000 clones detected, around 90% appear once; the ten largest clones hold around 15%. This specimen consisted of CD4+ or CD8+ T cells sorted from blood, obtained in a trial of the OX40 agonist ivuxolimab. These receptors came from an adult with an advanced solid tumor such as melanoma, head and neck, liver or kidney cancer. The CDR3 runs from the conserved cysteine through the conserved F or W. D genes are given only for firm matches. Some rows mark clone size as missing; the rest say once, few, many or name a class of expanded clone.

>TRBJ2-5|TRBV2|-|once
TGTGCCAGCAGATCGGAGACCCAGTACTTC
CASRSETQYF
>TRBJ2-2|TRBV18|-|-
TGTGCCAGCTCACCCAATCGGGCCAGATTGGCCGGGGAGCTGTTTTTT
CASSPNRARLAGELFF
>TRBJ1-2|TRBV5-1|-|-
TGCGCCAGCAGACCCCGGGACGGACTTAACTATGGCTACACCTTC
CASRPRDGLNYGYTF
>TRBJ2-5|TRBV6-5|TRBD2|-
TGTGCCAGCAGGCGACTAGCGGTAGAGACCCAGTACTTC
CASRRLAVETQYF
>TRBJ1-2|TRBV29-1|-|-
TGCAGCTTTTCCGGGAGGGAGGGGACCTATGGCTACACCTTC
CSFSGREGTYGYTF
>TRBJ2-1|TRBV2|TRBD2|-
TGTGCCAGCAGTACGGGACTAGCGGGGGGCGAGCAGTTCTTC
CASSTGLAGGEQFF
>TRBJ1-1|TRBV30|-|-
TGTGCCTGGGGCTCCGGGGAGGGCACTGAAGCTTTCTTT
CAWGSGEGTEAFF
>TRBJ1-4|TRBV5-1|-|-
TGCGCCAGCAGCTTGATGGGGACCACTAATGAAAAACTGTTTTTT
CASSLMGTTNEKLFF
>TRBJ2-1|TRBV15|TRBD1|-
TGTGCCACCAGCAGAGACAGGGGGCCATACAATGAGCAGTTCTTC
CATSRDRGPYNEQFF
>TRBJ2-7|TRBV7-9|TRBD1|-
TGTGCCAGCAGCTTCGGCTCAGGGGGTACCTACGAGCAGTACTTC
CASSFGSGGTYEQYF
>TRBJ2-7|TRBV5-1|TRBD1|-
TGCGCCAGCAGCTCGGGGGGGACAGGGGCCGAGCAGTACTTC
CASSSGGTGAEQYF
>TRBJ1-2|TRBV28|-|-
TGTGCCAGCTGGCGCCCACCGCCGGGGGGCTACACCTTC
CASWRPPPGGYTF
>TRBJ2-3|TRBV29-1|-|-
TGCAGCGTTAAAGGGGGGTTCACAGATACGCAGTATTTT
CSVKGGFTDTQYF
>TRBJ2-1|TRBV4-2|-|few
TGTGCCAGCAGCCAAGATTTGCAGGGAAGGGAGCAGTTCTTC
CASSQDLQGREQFF
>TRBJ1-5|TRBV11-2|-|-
TGTGCCAGCAGTCGGGGGTCCGTTCAGCCCCAGCATTTT
CASSRGSVQPQHF
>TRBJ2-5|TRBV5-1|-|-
TGCGCCAGCAGCACCAACCAAGAGACCCAGTACTTC
CASSTNQETQYF
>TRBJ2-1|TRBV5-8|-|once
TGTGCCAGCAGCTTGGGGACAGCGGACTACAATGAGCAGTTCTTC
CASSLGTADYNEQFF
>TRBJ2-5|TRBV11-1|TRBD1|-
TGTGCCAGCAGCTCTCGGACAGGGGTGGAGACCCAGTACTTC
CASSSRTGVETQYF
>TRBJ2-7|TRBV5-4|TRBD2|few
TGTGCCAGCAGCAGGGGGGGCCTTACTAGCGGGGACGAGCAGTACTTC
CASSRGGLTSGDEQYF
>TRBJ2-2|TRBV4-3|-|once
TGCGCCAGCAGCCAACGGCGCGACACCGGGGAGCTGTTTTTT
CASSQRRDTGELFF
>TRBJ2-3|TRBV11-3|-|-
TGTGCCAGCAGCAAGGACGTTGGGGGAGATACGCAGTATTTT
CASSKDVGGDTQYF
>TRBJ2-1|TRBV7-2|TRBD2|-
TGTGCCAGCAGCTTAAGAGCGGGAGATGGATCCGCCTACAATGAGCAGTTCTTC
CASSLRAGDGSAYNEQFF
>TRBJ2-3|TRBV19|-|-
TGTGCCAGTAGTGGTATAAACACAGATACGCAGTATTTT
CASSGINTDTQYF
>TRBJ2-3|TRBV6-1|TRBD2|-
TGTGCCAGCAGTGTGGCGGGAGGGCCTGATACGCAGTATTTT
CASSVAGGPDTQYF
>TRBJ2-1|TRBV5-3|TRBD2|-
TGTGCCAGAAGCTCCGGGGGCGGGAGGCTATTTAATGAGCAGTTCTTC
CARSSGGGRLFNEQFF
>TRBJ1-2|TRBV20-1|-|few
TGCAGTGCTAGCGAGGGGCCGGGCTACACCTTC
CSASEGPGYTF
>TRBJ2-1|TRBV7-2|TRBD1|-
TGTGCCAGCAGTCGGGACAGCCTCTACAATGAGCAGTTCTTC
CASSRDSLYNEQFF
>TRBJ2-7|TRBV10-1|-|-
TGCGCCAGCAGTGAGTCTGTAATCGGCGAGCAGTACTTC
CASSESVIGEQYF
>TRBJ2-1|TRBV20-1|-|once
TGCAGTACTGGGAAGAACAATGAGCAGTTCTTC
CSTGKNNEQFF
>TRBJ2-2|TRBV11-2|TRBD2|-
TGTGCCAGCAGCGGGACTAGCGGGATCGGGGAGCTGTTTTTT
CASSGTSGIGELFF
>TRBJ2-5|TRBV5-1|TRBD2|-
TGCGCCAGCAGCTTGAATGGACTAGCGGGAGGAGGGGGTGAGACCCAGTACTTC
CASSLNGLAGGGGETQYF
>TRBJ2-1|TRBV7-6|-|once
TGTGCCAGCAGCTTAGTCTCTGGGCGGGATGAGCAGTTCTTC
CASSLVSGRDEQFF
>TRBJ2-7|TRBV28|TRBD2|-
TGTGCCAGCAGTTTAGGCGGGAGGGTCGTCGAGCAGTACTTC
CASSLGGRVVEQYF
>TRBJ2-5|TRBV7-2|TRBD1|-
TGTGCCAGCAGCTTGGGACAGGGGGCGACAGAGACCCAGTACTTC
CASSLGQGATETQYF
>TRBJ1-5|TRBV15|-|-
TGTGCCACCAGCAGAAACAGGGGCAATCAGCCCCAGCATTTT
CATSRNRGNQPQHF
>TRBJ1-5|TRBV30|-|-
TGTGCCTGGAGTACCACTCAGAAAAATCAGCCCCAGCATTTT
CAWSTTQKNQPQHF
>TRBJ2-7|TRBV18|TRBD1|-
TGTGCCAGCTCACCCTCCCGGACAGGGGGCTACGAGCAGTACTTC
CASSPSRTGGYEQYF